These 19 T cell receptor beta chains originate from one sample sequenced in a study of PD-1 blockade in classical Hodgkin lymphoma. Time point: cycle 4 day 1 (C4D1), after about 6 weeks of nivolumab. Relapses following autologous stem cell transplantation were seen in all patients, with brentuximab vedotin exposure varying. The assay was immunoSEQ multiplex PCR, and TCRdb's table has in-frame clones only and misses some. The table records fewer than 95,000 clones, under 85% of them present only once. The source was peripheral blood mononuclear cells (PBMCs), collected before the fourth cycle of nivolumab. These receptors were obtained from a human donor with classical Hodgkin lymphoma.

The chain uses TRBV23-1 and TRBJ2-2; TRBD2 matches at 7 bases. TRBV23-1 is placed among ORFs of uncertain function. Trimming at V came to 8 bases and at J to 6 bases, leaving 3 bases not matched to a gene. This CDR3 spans 12 amino acids. In nucleotides, the CDR3 is TGCGCCAGCCGGGGGGTAGCCGGGGAGCTGTTTTTT. This codes for CASRGVAGELFF.

The V call is TRBV19, the J call TRBJ1-1; D might be TRBD1 (5 bases). CDR1 and CDR2 from the germline V gene are LNHDA and SQIVND (reference sequence). The CDR3 sequence is 16 residues long. Deletions cut 8 bases from V and 1 base from J, with 20 bases between. The DNA of the CDR3 is TGTGCCAGTCAGCCCCTATCGACAGCCCAGAACACTGAAGCTTTCTTT. It yields the protein CASQPLSTAQNTEAFF.

This clone occurred a few times. The chain recombines TRBV7-2 with TRBJ1-1; TRBD1 might be the D (6 bases). V lost 6 bases, J lost 1 base, and 18 bases lay in between. Germline CDR1 is SGHTA and CDR2 is FQGNSA. The CDR3 sequence is 16 residues long. The CDR3 DNA follows: TGTGCCAGCAGAACCGGAGGTGGGGGGGCGAACACTGAAGCTTTCTTT. This sequence encodes CASRTGGGGANTEAFF.

This clone has just a few counts. V and J are TRBV29-1 and TRBJ1-3; the D is unclear. The CDR3 length is 13 residues. Deletions cut 4 bases from V and 7 bases from J, with 14 bases between. Looked up from germline, CDR1 is SQVTM and CDR2 is ANQGSEA. Here the CDR3 reads CSVGEQNGNTIYF. DNA for the CDR3: TGCAGCGTTGGCGAACAAAACGGGAACACCATATATTTT.

The rearrangement links TRBV6-1 to TRBJ2-5; 8 nucleotides match TRBD1. Losses at the gene ends were 6 bases for V and 5 bases for J; bases not matched to a gene: 8. Germline values: CDR1 MNHNS, CDR2 SASEGT. The CDR3 sequence is 14 residues long. The CDR3 spells CASSWTGNSETQYF. The CDR3 DNA reads as TGTGCCAGCAGCTGGACAGGGAATTCGGAGACCCAGTACTTC.

The CDR3 DNA follows: TGTGCCTGGGCCCGCGGGGGAGAAGCTTTCTTT. Amino acids: CAWARGGEAFF. This chain uses TRBV30 with TRBJ1-1; D may be TRBD1 (5 bases). Germline CDR1 is GTSNPN and CDR2 is SVGIG (reference sequence). The CDR3 is 11 amino acids. The V and J ends lost 5 bases and 8 bases respectively, with 12 bases between them. Based on the CDR3 plus reference TRBV30 and TRBJ1-1, the full variable domain is SQTIHQWPATLVQPVGSPLSLECTVEGTSNPNLYWYRQAAGRGLQLLFYSVGIGQISSEVPQNLSASRPQDRQFILSSKKLLLSDSGFYLCAWARGGEAFFGQGTRLTVV.

The V and J genes are TRBV5-4 and TRBJ2-7, with TRBD2 matching over 9 bases. This CDR3 has 15 amino acids. V gave up 4 bases and J gave up 5 bases; unmatched junction bases: 10. Germline V gene sequence: CDR1 SGHNT, CDR2 YYREEE (reference sequence). The DNA of the CDR3 is TGTGCCAGCAGCCCGGCGGGAGGGCTAGCAGACGAGCAGTACTTC. This encodes CASSPAGGLADEQYF.

This chain links TRBV11-2 with TRBJ2-5, with a possible D match to TRBD2 (5 bases). Germline V gene lookup returns CDR1 SGHAT and CDR2 FQNNGV. V was clipped by 2 bases and J by 5 bases, with 6 bases between them. The CDR3 length is 12 residues. In nucleotides, the CDR3 is TGTGCCAGCAGCTTAAAGCGGGAGACCCAGTACTTC. It specifies CASSLKRETQYF.

This rearrangement joins TRBV6-5 to TRBJ2-3; D ambiguous. Per germline, CDR1 MNHEY and CDR2 SVGAGI. The CDR3 spans 13 residues. Trimming shortened V by 6 bases and J by 8 bases, and 15 bases separated the two germline ends. Here the CDR3 DNA reads TGTGCCAGCAGGAGGTCCGCCCCCGGTACGCAGTATTTT. Translating it yields CASRRSAPGTQYF.

The chain carries TRBV9 and TRBJ1-3; D is ambiguous. The CDR3 consists of 14 residues. The V gene lost 1 base and the J gene lost 0 bases, with 5 bases spanning the gap. CDR1 is SGDLS and CDR2 is YYNGEE in the germline V gene. DNA of the CDR3: TGTGCCAGCAGCGTAACGGACTCTGGAAACACCATATATTTT. This codes for CASSVTDSGNTIYF.

This chain connects TRBV12-5 to TRBJ2-1; no clear D gene. CDR1 and CDR2 (germline): LGHNT, FRNRAP. V dropped 6 bases and J dropped 0 bases, with 15 bases sitting between them. The CDR3 is made up of 16 amino acids. The CDR3: CASGPFGWNSYNEQFF. CDR3 nucleotide sequence: TGTGCTAGTGGACCCTTTGGATGGAACTCCTACAATGAGCAGTTCTTC.

The chain is built from TRBV5-6 and TRBJ1-5, with a tentative D call TRBD1 (5 bases). CDR1 is SGHDT, CDR2 YYEEEE, per germline. The CDR3 covers 16 residues. The V gene lost 3 bases and the J gene lost 2 bases, with 15 bases spanning the gap. CDR3 sequence reads: CASSSRDAFGNQPQHF. The CDR3, as DNA: TGTGCCAGCAGCTCCCGGGACGCCTTTGGCAATCAGCCCCAGCATTTT.

The chain links TRBV4-2 to TRBJ1-2; 7 positions match TRBD1. The V gene's germline CDR1 is LGHNA and CDR2 YNFKEQ. The CDR3 extends over 15 amino acids. Trimming cost V 1 base and J 5 bases; bases outside gene matches: 7. The CDR3 DNA reads as TGTGCCAGCAGCCAAGTCCCGGGACAGACTTATGGCTACACCTTC. Translating gives CASSQVPGQTYGYTF.

The rearrangement links TRBV9 to TRBJ2-1, with 13 bases aligning to TRBD2. Germline assignment: CDR1 SGDLS and CDR2 YYNGEE. V gave up 0 bases and J gave up 4 bases; unmatched junction bases: 7. The CDR3 spans 18 residues. For the CDR3, the DNA is TGTGCCAGCAGCGTAGGAACTAGCGGGAGGGCGGGGTACAATGAGCAGTTCTTC. This translates into CASSVGTSGRAGYNEQFF.

The chain is built from TRBV6-1 and TRBJ2-1, with 12 bases identical to TRBD1. CDR3 length: 16 residues. Germline V gene sequence: CDR1 MNHNS, CDR2 SASEGT. V trimming: 4 bases; J trimming: 9 bases; junction bases outside the gene matches: 10. CDR3 in amino acids: CASSGRRGTGGLEQFF. The CDR3 nucleotides read TGTGCCAGCAGTGGACGACGGGGGACAGGGGGCCTTGAGCAGTTCTTC.

CDR3 in DNA: TGTGCCAGTAGTGGAGAGGGCCGGAGCACAGATACGCAGTATTTT. Protein sequence: CASSGEGRSTDTQYF. This chain uses TRBV19 with TRBJ2-3; a weak D match, TRBD2 (5 bases). The CDR3 spans 15 residues. Trimming stripped 5 bases from V and 0 bases from J, with 12 bases between. Per germline, CDR1 LNHDA and CDR2 SQIVND (reference sequence).

On this clone: This specimen includes other DNA sequences encoding the same CDR3. V usage is TRBV28 and J usage is TRBJ2-1; 9 nucleotides line up with TRBD2. With 5 bases clipped from V and 5 bases from J, the junction kept 7 bases outside the gene matches. CDR3 length: 15 amino acids. From germline, CDR1 is MDHEN and CDR2 SYDVKM. The CDR3 loop is CASSLGGLADNEQFF. CDR3 coding DNA: TGTGCCAGCAGTCTCGGGGGACTAGCAGACAATGAGCAGTTCTTC.

The chain uses TRBV30 and TRBJ1-2; 7 positions match TRBD1. CDR1 and CDR2 from the germline V gene are GTSNPN and SVGIG (reference sequence). V lost 3 bases, J lost 6 bases, and 4 bases stayed unmatched. There are 12 residues in the CDR3. DNA of the CDR3: TGTGCCTGGAGGACAGGGCGAGATGGCTACACCTTC. Protein product: CAWRTGRDGYTF.

The V call is TRBV29-1, the J call TRBJ2-1; maybe TRBD2 (6 bases). The V end was cut by 5 bases, the J end by 2 bases, with 13 bases between. The CDR3 is made up of 14 amino acids. Germline lookup yields CDR1 SQVTM and CDR2 ANQGSEA. CDR3 in DNA: TGCAGCGTTATGGGGGACTCCCCCTACAATGAGCAGTTCTTC. Translating gives CSVMGDSPYNEQFF.